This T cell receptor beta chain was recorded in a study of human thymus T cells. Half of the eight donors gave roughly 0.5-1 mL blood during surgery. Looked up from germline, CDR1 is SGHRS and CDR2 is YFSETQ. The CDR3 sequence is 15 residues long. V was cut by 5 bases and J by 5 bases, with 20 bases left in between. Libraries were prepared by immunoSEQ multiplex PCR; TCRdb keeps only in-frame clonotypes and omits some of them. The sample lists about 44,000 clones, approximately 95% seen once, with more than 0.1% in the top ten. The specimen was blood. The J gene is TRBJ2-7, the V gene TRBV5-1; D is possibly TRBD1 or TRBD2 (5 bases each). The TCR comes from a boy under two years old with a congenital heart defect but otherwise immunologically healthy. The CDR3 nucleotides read TGCGCCAGCAGTTGGGACGGTGGCATATGGAACGAGCAGTACTTC. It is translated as CASSWDGGIWNEQYF.